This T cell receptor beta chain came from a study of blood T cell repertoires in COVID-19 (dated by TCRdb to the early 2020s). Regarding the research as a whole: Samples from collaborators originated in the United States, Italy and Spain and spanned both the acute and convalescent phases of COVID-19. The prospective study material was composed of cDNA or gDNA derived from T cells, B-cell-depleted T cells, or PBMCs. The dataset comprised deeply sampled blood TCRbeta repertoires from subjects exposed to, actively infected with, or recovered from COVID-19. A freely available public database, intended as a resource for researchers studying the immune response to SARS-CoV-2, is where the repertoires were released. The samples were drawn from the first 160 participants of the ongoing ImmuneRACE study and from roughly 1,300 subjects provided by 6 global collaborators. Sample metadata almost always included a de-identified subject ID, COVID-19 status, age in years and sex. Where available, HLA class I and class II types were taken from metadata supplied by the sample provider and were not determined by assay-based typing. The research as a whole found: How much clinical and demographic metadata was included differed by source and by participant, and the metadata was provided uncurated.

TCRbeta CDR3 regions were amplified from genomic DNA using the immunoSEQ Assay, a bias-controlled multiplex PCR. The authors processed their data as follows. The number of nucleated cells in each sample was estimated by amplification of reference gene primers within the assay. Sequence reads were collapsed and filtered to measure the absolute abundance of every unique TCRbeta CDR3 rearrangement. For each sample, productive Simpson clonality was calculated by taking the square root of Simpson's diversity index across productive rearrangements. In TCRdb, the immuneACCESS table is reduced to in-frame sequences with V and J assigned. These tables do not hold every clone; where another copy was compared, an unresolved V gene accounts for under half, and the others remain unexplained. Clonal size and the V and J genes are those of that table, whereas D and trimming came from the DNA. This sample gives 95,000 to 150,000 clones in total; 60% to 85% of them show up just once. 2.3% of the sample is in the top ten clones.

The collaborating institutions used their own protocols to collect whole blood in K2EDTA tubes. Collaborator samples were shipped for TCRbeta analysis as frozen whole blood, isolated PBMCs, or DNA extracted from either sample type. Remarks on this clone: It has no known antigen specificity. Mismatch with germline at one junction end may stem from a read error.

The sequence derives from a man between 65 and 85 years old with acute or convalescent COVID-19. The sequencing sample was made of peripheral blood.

The DNA reads TGCGCCAGCGGCTTGGTCTCAGGGCCCACCGGGGAGCTGTTTTTT. Translation gives CASGLVSGPTGELFF. This sequence uses TRBV5-1 and TRBJ2-2; possibly the D gene is TRBD1, per 5 matching bases. Spanning cysteine to phenylalanine, the CDR3 consists of 15 amino acids. Only the CDR3 DNA is retained, 45 bases long and in frame from the first base. From the germline V gene, CDR1 is SGHRS and CDR2 is YFSETQ.